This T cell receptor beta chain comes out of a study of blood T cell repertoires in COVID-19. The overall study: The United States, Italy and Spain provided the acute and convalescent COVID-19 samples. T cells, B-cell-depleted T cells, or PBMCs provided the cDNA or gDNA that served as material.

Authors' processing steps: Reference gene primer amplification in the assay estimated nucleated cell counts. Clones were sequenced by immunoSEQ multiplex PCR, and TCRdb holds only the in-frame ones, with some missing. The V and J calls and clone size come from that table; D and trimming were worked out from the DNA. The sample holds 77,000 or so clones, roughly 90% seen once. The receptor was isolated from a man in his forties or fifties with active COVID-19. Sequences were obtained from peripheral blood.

The DNA of the CDR3 is TGTGCCAGCACCGCCCCAGATCGGGGGGCGGAGGAAAAACTGTTTTTT. This gives the protein CASTAPDRGAEEKLFF. The chain couples TRBV28 to TRBJ1-4; possible D gene TRBD1, 6 bases. The CDR3 is made up of 16 amino acids. With 7 bases removed from V and 8 bases from J, the gap between germline ends came to 23 bases. Germline V gene data show CDR1 as MDHEN and CDR2 as SYDVKM.